The present T cell receptor (beta chain) was sequenced within a study of blood T cells in healthy people across ages. As for the study in general: About one barcoded TCR beta cDNA was captured per two T cells.

Then a second PCR, running roughly 7 to 11 cycles, was carried out with a sample-barcoded 5' primer and a J-beta primer mix. A 12-random-nucleotide template-switch adaptor tagged each cDNA molecule. From the 5' RACE reads, TCRdb called clonotypes with MiXCR, one entry per CDR3 protein. The sample records over 1,500,000 distinct CDR3 sequences, about two fifths being singletons. The J segment lost 9 bases and the V segment lost 3 bases, leaving 8 bases of the junction unmatched. The CDR3 contains 14 residues. In germline, CDR1 is SEHNR, CDR2 FQNEAQ (reference sequence). Notes on the study in general: PBMCs that were unsorted prevented a conclusive naive versus antigen-experienced comparison.

On this clonotype: No antigen is known for it.

The sample consisted of blood. The gene calls are TRBV7-9 and TRBJ1-2; 9 bases fit TRBD1. The sequence was collected from a human donor in good health. The CDR3, as DNA: TGTGCCAGCAGCTTGGGCGACAGGGGGTCGAGCTACACCTTC. Its translation is CASSLGDRGSSYTF. Full variable domain (remainder filled in from reference TRBV7-9 and TRBJ1-2): DTGVSQNPRHKITKRGQNVTFRCDPISEHNRLYWYRQTLGQGPEFLTYFQNEAQLEKSRLLSDRFSAERPKGSFSTLEIQRTEQGDSAMYLCASSLGDRGSSYTFGSGTRLTVV.